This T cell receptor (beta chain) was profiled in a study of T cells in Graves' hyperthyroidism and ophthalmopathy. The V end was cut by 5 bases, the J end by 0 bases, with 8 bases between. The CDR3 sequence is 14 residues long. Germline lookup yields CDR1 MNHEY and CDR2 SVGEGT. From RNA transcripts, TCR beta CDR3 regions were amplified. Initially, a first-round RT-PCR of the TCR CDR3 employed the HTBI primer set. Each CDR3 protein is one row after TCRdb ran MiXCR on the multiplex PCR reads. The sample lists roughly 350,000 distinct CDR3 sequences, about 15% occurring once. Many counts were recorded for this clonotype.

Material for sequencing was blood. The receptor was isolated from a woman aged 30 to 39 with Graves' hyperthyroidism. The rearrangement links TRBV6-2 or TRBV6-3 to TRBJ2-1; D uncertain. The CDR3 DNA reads TGTGCCAGCAGTCCCTTGGACTCCTACAATGAGCAGTTCTTC. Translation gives CASSPLDSYNEQFF.